This passage covers 27 T cell receptor beta chains from one sample sequenced in a study of vaccination and CD4 T cells after COVID-19 (dated by TCRdb to between 2021 and 2023). The library was produced with PCR. The run used an Illumina iSeq 100. At the Johns Hopkins FTIC core, DNA from the cultured CD4+ T cells underwent TCR sequencing with the Oncomine TCR Beta short-read assay. TCRdb trimmed the raw reads at Q25, called clones with MiXCR and kept productive beta chains. Rows with one shared CDR3 protein collapse into an entry with the most common genes and DNA. This sample has about 13,000 distinct CDR3 sequences in its table, and around 41% of those were observed once. The top ten hold just under 9.5% of the sample. No antigen has been identified for these receptors. Explained via the paper, the treatment or condition label denotes: approximately 9-day PBMC culture with coronavirus spike peptide pools or control peptides (ViraFEST assay).

Sequencing input: CD4+ T cells from blood, cultured in vitro. The receptors derive from a human donor who had recovered from COVID-19.

In this sample, this clonotype turned up a few times. This chain uses TRBV20-1 with TRBJ1-5, with D possibly matching TRBD1 (5 bases). From germline, CDR1 is DFQATT and CDR2 SNEGSKA (reference sequence). Trimming shortened V by 2 bases and J by 7 bases, and 12 bases separated the two germline ends. This CDR3 contains 13 residues. CDR3 sequence reads: CSARSGGSQPQHF. CDR3 in DNA: TGCAGTGCTAGATCGGGGGGGAGCCAGCCCCAGCATTTT.

V gene TRBV30 combines with J gene TRBJ1-6; the D gene is possibly TRBD1 (5 bases). The CDR3 has 14 residues. V lost 8 bases to trimming and J lost 10 bases, with 21 bases between them. CDR1 is GTSNPN, CDR2 SVGIG, per germline (reference sequence). The CDR3 DNA reads TGTGCCGGGACCAAGGGGCTGGGGGGGTCACCCCTCCACTTT. Translating it yields CAGTKGLGGSPLHF.

The chain carries TRBV5-6 and TRBJ1-5; D is perhaps TRBD1 (6 bases). CDR1 is SGHDT, CDR2 YYEEEE, per germline. V was cut by 3 bases and J by 4 bases, with 14 bases left in between. The CDR3 sequence is 15 residues long. The CDR3 spells CASSWGGQPNQPQHF. CDR3 DNA sequence: TGTGCCAGCAGCTGGGGGGGACAACCAAATCAGCCCCAGCATTTT. The complete variable domain, with remaining parts taken from reference TRBV5-6 and TRBJ1-5, reads DAGVTQSPTHLIKTRGQQVTLRCSPKSGHDTVSWYQQALGQGPQFIFQYYEEEERQRGNFPDRFSGHQFPNYSSELNVNALLLGDSALYLCASSWGGQPNQPQHFGDGTRLSIL.

The chain employs TRBV6-1 and TRBJ2-7, with 9 positions matching TRBD2. CDR1 and CDR2 (germline): MNHNS, SASEGT. The CDR3 loop spans 15 amino acids. Germline trimming cut 4 bases from V and 7 bases from J; bases unmatched to any gene: 11. CDR3 DNA: TGTGCCAGCAGTGTAGCGGGAGTTCTACTGGGTGAGCAGTACTTC. Encoded protein: CASSVAGVLLGEQYF.

The chain has TRBV25-1 and TRBJ2-7, with 9 bases identical to TRBD1. V lost 1 base, J lost 3 bases, and 13 bases stayed unmatched. The germline V gene encodes CDR1 MGHDK and CDR2 SYGVNS. The CDR3 covers 18 residues. The DNA of the CDR3 is TGTGCCAGCAGTGAATGTCTTGAGAGACAGGGGGAGTACTACGAGCAGTACTTC. It yields the protein CASSECLERQGEYYEQYF.

This clonotype occurred once. Here the CDR3 DNA reads TGTGCCAGCAGTTTAACGGACAGGGCCGGAAACACCATATATTTT. Its translation is CASSLTDRAGNTIYF. V usage is TRBV6-5 and J usage is TRBJ1-3; 8 nucleotides line up with TRBD1. This CDR3 region has 15 residues. Unmatched junction bases numbered 6, after V lost 4 bases and J lost 4 bases. Germline CDR1 reads MNHEY; CDR2 reads SVGAGI.

The chain links TRBV28 to TRBJ2-5; 10 positions match TRBD1. The junction had 6 bases not matched to a gene; V was cut back by 6 bases and J by 5 bases. Germline V gene lookup returns CDR1 MDHEN and CDR2 SYDVKM. There are 14 residues in the CDR3. CDR3: CASSSGQGWETQYF. CDR3 DNA sequence: TGTGCCAGCAGCTCGGGACAGGGGTGGGAGACCCAGTACTTC.

This clonotype was counted a few times. This rearrangement joins TRBV28 to TRBJ2-7, with a tentative D call TRBD1 (5 bases). Germline CDR1 reads MDHEN; CDR2 reads SYDVKM. Trimming pared 2 bases from V and 5 bases from J, leaving 13 bases between. CDR3 length: 14 residues. CDR3: CASSLQGVFNEQYF. The CDR3 nucleotides are TGTGCCAGCAGTTTACAGGGCGTATTCAACGAGCAGTACTTC.

This clonotype has only a few counts. The V and J genes are TRBV4-3 and TRBJ1-2, with 7 bases identical to TRBD1. Germline CDR1 LGHNA, CDR2 YSLEER. CDR3 length: 15 amino acids. After removal of 1 base from V and 5 bases from J, the junction contained 7 bases not matched to a gene. In DNA form, the CDR3 reads TGCGCCAGCAGCCAAGGAAGAGGGGGCGAGTATGGCTACACCTTC. Amino acids: CASSQGRGGEYGYTF.

The V gene is TRBV5-8, the J gene TRBJ1-5; 8 bases fit TRBD1. Germline assignment: CDR1 SGHTS and CDR2 YDEGEE. CDR3 size: 15 residues. Losses at the gene ends were 5 bases for V and 6 bases for J; bases not matched to a gene: 10. DNA for the CDR3: TGTGCCAGCAGGCCGGGACAGGTTGTTTTTCAGCCCCAGCATTTT. It specifies CASRPGQVVFQPQHF. The full variable domain, rest sourced from reference TRBV5-8 and TRBJ1-5, is EAGVTQSPTHLIKTRGQQATLRCSPISGHTSVYWYQQALGLGLQFLLWYDEGEERNRGNFPPRFSGRQFPNYSSELNVNALELEDSALYLCASRPGQVVFQPQHFGDGTRLSIL.

This clonotype has only a few counts. The chain carries TRBV2 and TRBJ1-2; possible D gene TRBD1, 6 bases. V lost 0 bases and J 5 bases, leaving 13 bases between the germline ends. Germline V gene lookup returns CDR1 SNHLY and CDR2 FYNNEI. This CDR3 has 15 amino acids. CDR3 amino acids: CASSEAVGGGYGYTF. The CDR3 DNA reads as TGTGCCAGCAGTGAAGCTGTTGGGGGCGGGTATGGCTACACCTTC.

This clonotype is medium-sized in the sample. This chain links TRBV20-1 with TRBJ2-7, with TRBD2 as a possible D gene (7 bases). V lost 5 bases, J lost 0 bases, and 14 bases lay in between. This CDR3 has 14 residues. In germline, CDR1 is DFQATT, CDR2 SNEGSKA (reference sequence). CDR3 sequence reads: CSAGGAGSSYEQYF. CDR3 DNA: TGCAGTGCTGGGGGGGCGGGAAGCTCCTACGAGCAGTACTTC.

J is TRBJ2-7 and V is TRBV5-1; 10 positions agree with TRBD1. V was clipped by 4 bases and J by 5 bases; unmatched bases: 6. This CDR3 is 14 amino acids long. CDR1 is SGHRS and CDR2 is YFSETQ in the germline V gene. CDR3 DNA sequence: TGCGCCAGCAGCCTAGGACAGGGGGGCGACGAGCAGTACTTC. Amino acids: CASSLGQGGDEQYF.

The table lists this clonotype with a few counts. The rearrangement uses TRBV20-1 and TRBJ1-2, with D perhaps matching TRBD1 (6 bases). CDR3 length equals 14 residues. V shed 8 bases and J shed 6 bases, with 22 bases lying between them. Germline CDR1 and CDR2: DFQATT and SNEGSKA (reference sequence). The CDR3 DNA sequence: TGCAGTAAATCACCGGGGGCCGACTTTGATGGCTACACCTTC. Encoded protein: CSKSPGADFDGYTF.

The rearrangement uses TRBV2 and TRBJ2-3, with unresolved D. Deletions cut 3 bases from V and 10 bases from J, with 8 bases between. Germline CDR1 SNHLY, CDR2 FYNNEI. CDR3 length: 11 residues. DNA for the CDR3: TGTGCCAGCAGTGAGGAGTATTCGCAGTATTTT. Its translation: CASSEEYSQYF. The whole variable domain, remainder taken from reference TRBV2 and TRBJ2-3, is EPEVTQTPSHQVTQMGQEVILRCVPISNHLYFYWYRQILGQKVEFLVSFYNNEISEKSEIFDDQFSVERPDGSNFTLKIRSTKLEDSAMYFCASSEEYSQYFGPGTRLTVL.

This clonotype occurred a few times. The genes are TRBV6-5 and TRBJ1-6; D is uncertain. Trimming pared 4 bases from V and 7 bases from J, leaving 8 bases between. This CDR3 spans 13 amino acids. Germline values: CDR1 MNHEY, CDR2 SVGAGI. The CDR3 DNA reads TGTGCCAGCAGTTTCGTCGACAATTCACCCCTCCACTTT. It yields the protein CASSFVDNSPLHF.

Here the CDR3 reads CASSARSQETQYF. CDR3 coding DNA: TGTGCCAGCAGTGCTAGGAGCCAAGAGACCCAGTACTTC. This chain joins TRBV2 and TRBJ2-5; D gene unclear. The germline V and J ends were trimmed by 4 bases and 1 base, with 7 bases remaining between them. In germline, CDR1 is SNHLY, CDR2 FYNNEI. The CDR3 contains 13 residues.

The chain combines TRBV19 with TRBJ1-1, with TRBD1 as a possible D gene (5 bases). Germline V CDR1 and CDR2: LNHDA, SQIVND (reference sequence). This CDR3 has 12 amino acids. V was cut by 4 bases and J by 6 bases, with 9 bases left in between. This chain's CDR3 is CASSKLGAEAFF. CDR3 nucleotides: TGTGCCAGTAGTAAGTTGGGGGCTGAAGCTTTCTTT.

The chain combines TRBV5-1 with TRBJ1-2; TRBD1 matches at 8 bases. The V segment lost 7 bases and the J segment 0 bases; nucleotides outside the gene matches: 8. The CDR3 contains 15 residues. The germline CDR1 and CDR2 sequences are SGHRS and YFSETQ. The CDR3 DNA sequence: TGCGCCAGCGGCGGACCGGGACAGGCTAACTATGGCTACACCTTC. It translates to CASGGPGQANYGYTF.

V is TRBV12-3 or TRBV12-4 and J is TRBJ1-1; 8 bases fit TRBD1. V lost 5 bases, J lost 11 bases, and 10 bases stayed unmatched. This CDR3 is 13 amino acids long. CDR3 nucleotides: TGTGCCAGCAGTCACGGACAGGGAAGTGCGGCTTTCTTT. This encodes CASSHGQGSAAFF.

V usage is TRBV20-1 and J usage is TRBJ2-5; possible D gene TRBD2, 5 bases. Trimming took 4 bases from V and 5 from J, leaving 8 bases between them. The germline gives CDR1 DFQATT, CDR2 SNEGSKA (reference sequence). CDR3 size: 11 residues. CDR3 sequence: CSATSMETQYF. CDR3 coding DNA: TGCAGTGCTACTAGCATGGAGACCCAGTACTTC.

In its sample, this clonotype was seen a few times. The rearrangement uses TRBV27 and TRBJ2-1; the D gene is possibly TRBD2 (6 bases). The CDR3 consists of 16 residues. Germline CDR1 and CDR2: MNHEY and SMNVEV (reference sequence). The ends were cut back, 6 bases at V and 0 bases at J, with 15 bases in the middle. This chain's CDR3 is CASRPGTLTSYNEQFF. The CDR3 nucleotides are TGTGCCAGCAGACCCGGGACTCTTACCTCCTACAATGAGCAGTTCTTC.

This clonotype was observed a handful of times. The chain links TRBV21-1 to TRBJ2-3; the table names TRBD1, a call not compared with the DNA. TRBV21-1 is assigned pseudogene status. This CDR3 spans 15 amino acids. CDR3: CASSEDREVTDTQYF. For the CDR3, the DNA is TGTGCCAGCAGCGAGGACAGGGAAGTCACAGATACGCAGTATTTT.

The chain is built from TRBV7-9 and TRBJ2-7; 7 bases fit TRBD2. The CDR3 length is 13 residues. Germline lookup yields CDR1 SEHNR and CDR2 FQNEAQ (reference sequence). Trimming at V came to 6 bases and at J to 3 bases, leaving 5 bases not matched to a gene. The CDR3, as DNA: TGTGCCAGCAGGGGGGGGGAGGGCTACGAGCAGTACTTC. Translation gives CASRGGEGYEQYF.

This clonotype was found once. The J gene is TRBJ1-4, the V gene TRBV19, with unresolved D. Germline lookup yields CDR1 LNHDA and CDR2 SQIVND (reference sequence). Trimming cost V 4 bases and J 8 bases, with 5 bases left between them. The CDR3 has 11 residues. Here the CDR3 reads CASSKREKLFF. CDR3 DNA sequence: TGTGCCAGTAGTAAACGCGAAAAACTGTTTTTT.

This chain uses TRBV20-1 with TRBJ1-5; no definite D call. CDR1 is DFQATT and CDR2 is SNEGSKA in the germline V gene (reference sequence). There are 13 residues in the CDR3. Trimming took off 0 bases at V and 5 bases at J, with 8 bases between the two ends. CDR3 DNA sequence: TGCAGTGCTAGAGATGTGGGCGATCAGCCCCAGCATTTT. It translates to CSARDVGDQPQHF.

This chain links TRBV7-9 with TRBJ1-2, with TRBD1 matching 7 bases. Germline V gives CDR1 SEHNR, CDR2 FQNEAQ (reference sequence). V was pared by 5 bases and J by 4 bases, with 7 bases of the junction left unmatched. The CDR3 is made up of 14 amino acids. In nucleotides, the CDR3 is TGTGCCAGCAGCCCCTCAGACAGGGCCTATGGCTACACCTTC. It yields the protein CASSPSDRAYGYTF.